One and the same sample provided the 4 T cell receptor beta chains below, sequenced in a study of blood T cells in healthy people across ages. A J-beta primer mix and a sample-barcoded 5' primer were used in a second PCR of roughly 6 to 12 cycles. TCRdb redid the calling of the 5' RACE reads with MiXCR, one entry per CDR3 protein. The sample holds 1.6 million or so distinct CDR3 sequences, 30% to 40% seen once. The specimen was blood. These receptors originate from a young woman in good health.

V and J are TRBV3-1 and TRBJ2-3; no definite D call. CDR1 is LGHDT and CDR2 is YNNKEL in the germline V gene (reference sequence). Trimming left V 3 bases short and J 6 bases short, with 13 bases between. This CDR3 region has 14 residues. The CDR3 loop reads CASSHIQMGDTQYF. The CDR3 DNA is TGTGCCAGCAGCCATATTCAAATGGGGGATACGCAGTATTTT.

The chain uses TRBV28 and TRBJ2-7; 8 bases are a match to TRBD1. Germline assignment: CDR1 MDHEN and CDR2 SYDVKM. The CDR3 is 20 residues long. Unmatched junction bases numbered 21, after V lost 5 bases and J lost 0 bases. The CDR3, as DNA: TGTGCCAGCAGTCCCCATTATAACCGAGACAGGGGAGCGACCTCCTACGAGCAGTACTTC. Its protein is CASSPHYNRDRGATSYEQYF.

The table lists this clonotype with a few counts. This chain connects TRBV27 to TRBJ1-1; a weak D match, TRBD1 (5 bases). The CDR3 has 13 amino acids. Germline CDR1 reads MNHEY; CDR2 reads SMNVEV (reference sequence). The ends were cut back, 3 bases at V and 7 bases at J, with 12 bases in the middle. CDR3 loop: CASSFEGRSEAFF. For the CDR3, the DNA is TGTGCCAGCAGTTTCGAGGGGAGGAGTGAAGCTTTCTTT.

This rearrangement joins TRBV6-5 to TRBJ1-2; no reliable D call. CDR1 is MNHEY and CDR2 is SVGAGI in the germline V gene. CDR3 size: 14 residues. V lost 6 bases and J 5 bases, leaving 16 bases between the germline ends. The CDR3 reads CASRAQRGGYGYTF. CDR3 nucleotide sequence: TGTGCCAGCAGAGCTCAAAGAGGTGGATATGGCTACACCTTC.